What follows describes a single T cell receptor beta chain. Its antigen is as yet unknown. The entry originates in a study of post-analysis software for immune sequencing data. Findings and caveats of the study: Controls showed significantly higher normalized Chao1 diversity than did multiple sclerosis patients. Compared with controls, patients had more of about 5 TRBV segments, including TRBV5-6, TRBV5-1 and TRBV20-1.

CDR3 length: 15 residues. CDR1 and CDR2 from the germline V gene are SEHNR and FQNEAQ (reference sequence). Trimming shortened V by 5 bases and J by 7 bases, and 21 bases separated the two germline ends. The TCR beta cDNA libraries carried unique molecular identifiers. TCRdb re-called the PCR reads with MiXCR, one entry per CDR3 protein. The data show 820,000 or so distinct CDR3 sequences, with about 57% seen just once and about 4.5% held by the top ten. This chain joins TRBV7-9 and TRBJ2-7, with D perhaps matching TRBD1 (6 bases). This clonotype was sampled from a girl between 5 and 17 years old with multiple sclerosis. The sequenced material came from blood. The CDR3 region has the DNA TGTGCCAGCAGCACCGACGGGACAAGGCGTAATGAGCAGTACTTC. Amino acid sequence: CASSTDGTRRNEQYF.